This T cell receptor (beta chain) was recorded in a study of shared clonotypes between healthy human individuals. Study background: CD4 naive cells filled three plates per donor, CD4 memory three, CD8 naive two and CD8 memory one.

CDR1 MNHNS and CDR2 SASEGT come from the germline V gene. V gave up 6 bases and J gave up 1 base, with 15 bases separating them. The CDR3 runs to 15 residues. This clone was counted a few times. Measured with immunoSEQ multiplex PCR; TCRdb has only the in-frame clones, and not every one. This sample has some 240,000 clones, with over 50% found just once. The chain uses TRBV6-1 and TRBJ1-2; tentative D call: TRBD1 (6 bases). Sequenced material: memory CD4+ T cells sorted from blood. This sample's subset: CD45RA-negative fraction. The receptor was isolated from a man aged 25 to 45 in good health. The CDR3 bases are TGTGCCAGCAGCCCCCAAGGGGGGGATAACTATGGCTACACCTTC. Amino acids: CASSPQGGDNYGYTF.